This T cell receptor (beta chain) was captured by sequencing in a study of cytomegalovirus exposure and HLA in healthy donors. The PCR used 60 Vbeta and 13 Jbeta primers. Produced via immunoSEQ multiplex PCR; TCRdb's table is partial and in-frame only. The data contain more than 100,000 clones, roughly 9% of them singletons. This clone was found a few times. The CDR3 runs to 15 residues. Germline V lookup: CDR1 SGHVS, CDR2 FNYEAQ. The V and J ends lost 0 bases and 0 bases respectively, with 6 bases between them. Each donor's status was that of a healthy bone marrow donor. Sequencing input: PBMCs. The J gene is TRBJ1-5, the V gene TRBV7-6; D perhaps matches TRBD1 (5 bases). This sequence was found in a woman between 40 and 50 years old in good health and CMV-seropositive. Here the CDR3 DNA reads TGTGCCAGCAGCTTAGCCGGGGGTAGCAATCAGCCCCAGCATTTT. This codes for CASSLAGGSNQPQHF.